Reported below is one T cell receptor (beta chain). In germline, CDR1 is MNHNS, CDR2 SASEGT. V was cut by 6 bases and J by 8 bases, with 19 bases left in between. CDR3 length: 15 amino acids. Assay used: immunoSEQ multiplex PCR; TCRdb lists only in-frame clones, some missing. The table lists more than 35,000 clones, approximately 92% of them singletons. The data belong to a study of T cells in localized non-small cell lung cancer. This specimen consisted of peripheral blood, obtained before any cancer treatment. The TCR originated in a female donor at least 60 years old with stage I lung adenocarcinoma. The chain recombines TRBV6-1 with TRBJ1-4; the D gene is possibly TRBD1 (6 bases). The CDR3 DNA reads TGTGCCAGCAGACAGGGCCCAGTGGTTAACGAAAAACTGTTTTTT. Protein sequence: CASRQGPVVNEKLFF.